This T cell receptor (beta chain) was documented in a study of early T cells in non-severe SARS-CoV-2 infection. TCRdb reanalysed the 5' RACE reads using MiXCR and keeps one entry per CDR3 protein. The table has tens of thousands of distinct CDR3 sequences, around 6.9% seen once. Germline values: CDR1 DFQATT, CDR2 SNEGSKA (reference sequence). The CDR3 is made up of 15 amino acids. With V trimmed by 0 bases and J by 6 bases, 7 bases remained unmatched. This chain links TRBV20-1 with TRBJ2-1; 8 nucleotides line up with TRBD2. This material consisted of whole blood, taken at baseline. The receptor was derived from an adult who was a healthcare worker with PCR-confirmed SARS-CoV-2 infection or an uninfected control (not recorded which). The CDR3 DNA follows: TGCAGTGCTAGAGATTTACGGGAGGGCCTCAATGAGCAGTTCTTC. It specifies CSARDLREGLNEQFF.